This T cell receptor (beta chain) was documented in a study of cytomegalovirus exposure and HLA in healthy donors. In the study overall: An analysis done earlier identified about 100 million unique TCR beta sequences from roughly 190 million T cells. Genotyping showed around 81% of hundreds of donors falling in the Caucasian-associated ancestry cluster.

Study conclusions and caveats: With high specificity and sensitivity, the classifier reportedly diagnosed cytomegalovirus status. The study designated 160 or so TCR beta chains cytomegalovirus-associated.

A remark on this clone: What it recognizes is unknown.

Trimming removed 0 bases from V and 0 bases from J, with 9 bases in between. CDR3 size: 16 residues. Germline V gives CDR1 MNHEY, CDR2 SVGAGI. Use of 60 Vbeta and 13 Jbeta primers characterized the PCR. Only in-frame clones appear in the TCRdb table, and some are missing; sequencing was by immunoSEQ multiplex PCR. The table has about 140,000 clones, roughly 80% seen once. The genes are TRBV6-5 and TRBJ1-3, with D unresolved. The sample comprised PBMCs. The TCR was taken from a female donor in good health and CMV-seronegative. Here the CDR3 reads CASSYSEVLSGNTIYF. The DNA for the CDR3 is TGTGCCAGCAGTTACTCCGAGGTTCTCTCTGGAAACACCATATATTTT.